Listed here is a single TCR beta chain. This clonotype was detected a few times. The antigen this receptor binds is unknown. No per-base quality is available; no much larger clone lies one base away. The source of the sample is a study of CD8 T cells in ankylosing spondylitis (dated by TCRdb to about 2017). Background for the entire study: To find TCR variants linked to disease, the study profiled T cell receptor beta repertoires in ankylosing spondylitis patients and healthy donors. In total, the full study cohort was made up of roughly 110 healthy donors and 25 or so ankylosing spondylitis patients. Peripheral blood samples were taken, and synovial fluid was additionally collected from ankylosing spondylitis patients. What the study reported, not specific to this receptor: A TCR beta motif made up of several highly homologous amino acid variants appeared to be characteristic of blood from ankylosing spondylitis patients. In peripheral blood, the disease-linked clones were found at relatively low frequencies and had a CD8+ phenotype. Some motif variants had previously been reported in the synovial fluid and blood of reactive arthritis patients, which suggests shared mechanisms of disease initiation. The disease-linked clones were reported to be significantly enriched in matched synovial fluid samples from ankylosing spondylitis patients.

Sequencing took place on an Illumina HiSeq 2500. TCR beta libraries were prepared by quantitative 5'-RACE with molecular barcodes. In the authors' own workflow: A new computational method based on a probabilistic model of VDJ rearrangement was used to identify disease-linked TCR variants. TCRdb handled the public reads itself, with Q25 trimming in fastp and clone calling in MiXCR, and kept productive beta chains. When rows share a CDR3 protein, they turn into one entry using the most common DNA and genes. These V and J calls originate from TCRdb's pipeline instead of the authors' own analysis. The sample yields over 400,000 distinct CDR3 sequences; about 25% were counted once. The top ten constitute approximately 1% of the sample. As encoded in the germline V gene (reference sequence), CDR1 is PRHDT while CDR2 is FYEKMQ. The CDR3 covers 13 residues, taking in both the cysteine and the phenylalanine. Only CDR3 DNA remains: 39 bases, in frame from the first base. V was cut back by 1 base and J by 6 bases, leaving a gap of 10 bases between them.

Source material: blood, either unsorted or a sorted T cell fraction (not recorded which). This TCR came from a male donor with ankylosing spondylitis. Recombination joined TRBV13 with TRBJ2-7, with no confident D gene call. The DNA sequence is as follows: TGTGCCAGCAGCTTAGTGGCGGCAGGCGAGCAGTACTTC. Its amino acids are CASSLVAAGEQYF. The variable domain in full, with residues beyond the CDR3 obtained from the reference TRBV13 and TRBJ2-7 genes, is AAGVIQSPRHLIKEKRETATLKCYPIPRHDTVYWYQQGPGQDPQFLISFYEKMQSDKGSIPDRFSAQQFSDYHSELNMSSLELGDSALYFCASSLVAAGEQYFGPGTRLTVT.